A selection of T cell receptor beta chains follows, all from one sample in a study of blood T cell repertoires in COVID-19. Sequencing used immunoSEQ multiplex PCR; TCRdb keeps in-frame clones, though not all of them. Of 90,000 to 120,000 clones in the sample, around 90% were seen once. Sample: peripheral blood. The source is a human donor in a cohort sampled during active COVID-19. Both conserved end residues are part of each CDR3. D genes are given only for firm matches. For some rows the clone size is stated as once, few or many, or as a class when expanded; others skip it.

V	J	D	size	DNA	CDR3
TRBV19	TRBJ1-5	.	.	TGTGCCAGTAGTATCTTGATGGAGGGAAGCAATCAGCCCCAGCATTTT	CASSILMEGSNQPQHF
TRBV7-2	TRBJ1-1	.	.	TGTGCCAGCAGCTTAGCGCGGGGGGAGGGCACTGAAGCTTTCTTT	CASSLARGEGTEAFF
TRBV6-2/TRBV6-3	TRBJ2-7	TRBD2	.	TGTGCCAGCAGTACCGGGACTAGCGGGAGTGGTGAGCAGTACTTC	CASSTGTSGSGEQYF
TRBV6-5	TRBJ2-1	TRBD2	.	TGTGCCAGCAGTTCCCTGTCTAGCGGGAGCTACAATGAGCAGTTCTTC	CASSSLSSGSYNEQFF
TRBV11-2	TRBJ2-6	.	.	TGTGCCAGCAGCTTAGTGAAAGGGGGTTCGGCCAACGTCCTGACTTTC	CASSLVKGGSANVLTF
TRBV11-1	TRBJ2-1	TRBD1	.	TGTGCCAGCAGCCCTCTGGACAGGGCTTACAATGAGCAGTTCTTC	CASSPLDRAYNEQFF
TRBV4-1	TRBJ2-7	.	.	TGCGCCAGCAGCCAAGATGGGAGGTGGGACTACGAGCAGTACTTC	CASSQDGRWDYEQYF
TRBV4-1	TRBJ1-2	TRBD1	.	TGCGCCAGCAGCCAAGAGGGACAGAGCCTTTTCGGCTACACCTTC	CASSQEGQSLFGYTF
TRBV4-1	TRBJ1-1	.	few	TGCGCCAGCAGCCAACAGACAGGTCTGAACACTGAAGCTTTCTTT	CASSQQTGLNTEAFF
TRBV19	TRBJ2-1	TRBD2	.	TGTGCCAGTAGTATAGCGGGGGGGGCCAACAATGAGCAGTTCTTC	CASSIAGGANNEQFF
TRBV18	TRBJ2-6	.	.	TGTGCCAGCTCACCTGTGGCCCCGCAGAACTCTGGGGCCAACGTCCTGACTTTC	CASSPVAPQNSGANVLTF
TRBV19	TRBJ1-1	TRBD1	once	TGTGCCAGTTCCCTCGGGACAGGGGGGATAGCTTTCTTT	CASSLGTGGIAFF
TRBV29-1	TRBJ2-7	.	few	TGCAGCGTCCTCTTCGACTTCCCCTACGAGCAGTACTTC	CSVLFDFPYEQYF
TRBV5-1	TRBJ1-2	.	.	TGCGCCAGCAGCTTAGGGGTCTCCCACCTGCGGGGCTACACCTTC	CASSLGVSHLRGYTF
TRBV9	TRBJ2-7	.	.	TGTGCCAGCAGCGTAGGGGACTTGACCTACGAGCAGTACTTC	CASSVGDLTYEQYF
TRBV19	TRBJ1-5	.	once	TGTGCCAGTAGTATAGAGAAGGGGGGGTTAAATCAGCCCCAGCATTTT	CASSIEKGGLNQPQHF
TRBV4-1	TRBJ1-1	.	.	TGCGCCAGCAGCCAAGCACCTCAACAGGGTCGGACGAACACTGAAGCTTTCTTT	CASSQAPQQGRTNTEAFF
TRBV27	TRBJ2-7	TRBD1	.	TGTGCCACGAGACAGGGGAAGTACTTC	CATRQGKYF
TRBV14	TRBJ2-7	TRBD1	.	TGTGCCAGCAGCCCAGGGGGAGTAGAGCAGTACTTC	CASSPGGVEQYF
TRBV15	TRBJ2-7	TRBD1	.	TGTGCCACCAGCCCGACAGGGGAGAACTACGAGCAGTACTTC	CATSPTGENYEQYF
TRBV27	TRBJ2-1	TRBD2	.	TGTGCCAGCAAGGATTTAGCGGGAGGCCTCTACAATGAGCAGTTCTTC	CASKDLAGGLYNEQFF
TRBV7-9	TRBJ1-2	TRBD1	once	TGTGCCAGCAGCGGGACAGATAACTATGGCTACACCTTC	CASSGTDNYGYTF